This T cell receptor beta chain was sequenced during a study of CD8 T cells in Susac syndrome (dated by TCRdb to the late 2010s). Background for the entire study: Whether CD8+ T cell activation and differentiation in Susac syndrome was antigen driven was tested using repertoire sequencing.

RNA was extracted with the RNeasy kit and roughly 0.5 to 1 ug was reverse transcribed using random hexamers. The immunoSEQ multiplex PCR assay, which covers 54 Vbeta and 13 Jbeta segments, was used to amplify TCR beta CDR3 regions. Bias from PCR amplification was corrected by using a synthetic template baseline for primer optimization and for computational correction. Concerning the study's data processing: Reads were annotated to V, D and J genes per IMGT and analyzed with immunoSEQ Analyzer, keeping only productive sequences. Clonality was calculated as one minus the Shannon entropy normalized by log2 of the number of productive unique sequences. For each patient and control, public and private clones were evaluated within the 100 most prevalent clones. A clone was defined as Susac-specific if it was absent from the healthy and MS cohorts, from around 960 published viral clones and from other ImmuneACCESS disease sequences. TCRdb redid the processing of the public reads, applying fastp at Q25 and MiXCR, and retained in-frame beta chains. All rows with the same CDR3 protein become a single entry with the most common DNA and genes. The V and J calls follow TCRdb's processing rather than the paper's. In this sample the table shows approximately 150,000 distinct CDR3 sequences, less than 95% of which occur a single time. The top ten constitute 0.075% to 0.1% of the sample.

Here is what the overall study found, with its caveats: The study acknowledged that relatively few individuals were included in the TCR sequencing and HLA analysis.

CDR1 and CDR2 were assigned from the germline V gene (reference sequence) as SEHNR and FQNEAQ. Including cysteine and phenylalanine, the CDR3 has 12 amino acids. Only CDR3 DNA is held: 36 bases, read in frame from base 1. Concerning this clonotype itself: Its specific antigen is unknown. Relative to the germline gene, one junction end is altered; a read error may explain this.

Peripheral blood CD8+ and CD4+ T cells from healthy donors, Susac syndrome patients and multiple sclerosis patients were profiled by high-throughput TCR beta sequencing. Healthy donors were included as age- and sex-matched controls. Bulk CD8+ and CD4+ T cells were purified by magnetic negative isolation, while CD8+ TEMRA cells were enriched using FACS. Blood was collected in EDTA tubes and processed within 24 hours, with PBMCs isolated through density gradient centrifugation. PBMCs destined for TCR sequencing were cryopreserved in liquid nitrogen and later thawed in a 37 °C water bath. The sorted or isolated CD4+, CD8+ and CD8+ TEMRA cells reached a purity of at least 90%.

Sample: CD4+ T cells from PBMCs. The chain is made from TRBV7-9 and TRBJ2-7; 7 middle bases align to TRBD1. The TCR sequence derives from a human donor in good health. The nucleotide sequence is given as TGTGCCAGCAGCTCCATATACGGGACAGTAACTTTC. Translated, it gives CASSSIYGTVTF.